This TCR beta chain was identified in a study of blood T cell repertoires in COVID-19. The method was immunoSEQ multiplex PCR; TCRdb's version includes in-frame clones alone and lacks a portion of them. The data show tens of thousands of clones, around 87% seen once. The CDR3 totals 13 residues. Germline V CDR1 and CDR2: MNHEY, SVGAGI. Trimming left V 6 bases short and J 8 bases short, with 16 bases between. Sequencing used peripheral blood. The chain links TRBV6-5 to TRBJ1-1, with a weak D call TRBD1 (6 bases). This sequence was found in a man aged 50-59 years with acute or convalescent COVID-19. In DNA, the CDR3 is TGTGCCAGCAGCCCGGACAGAAGCTTAGAAGCTTTCTTT. It encodes CASSPDRSLEAFF.